These 9 T cell receptor beta chains came from one sample sequenced in a study of blood T cell repertoires in COVID-19. This table comes from immunoSEQ multiplex PCR, and its TCRdb copy is limited to in-frame clones, with some not included. The sample holds approximately 250,000 clones, 83% seen once. The sequenced sample consisted of peripheral blood. These receptors came from a human donor in a cohort sampled during active COVID-19.

The CDR3 loop reads CASSPDNNYGYTF. The CDR3 coding sequence is TGTGCCAGCAGCCCTGACAATAACTATGGCTACACCTTC. The rearrangement links TRBV5-5 to TRBJ1-2, with D unresolved. Germline CDR1 and CDR2: SGHKS and YYEKEE (reference sequence). V shed 4 bases and J shed 1 base, with 8 bases lying between them. The CDR3 consists of 13 residues.

This chain joins TRBV6-2 or TRBV6-3 and TRBJ2-2; D unclear. There are 15 residues in the CDR3. The V end lost 0 bases, the J end lost 4 bases, and 9 bases lay between the germline ends. Looked up from germline, CDR1 is MNHEY and CDR2 is SVGEGT. The CDR3 DNA reads TGTGCCAGCAGTTACTCGAACTTAGCCACCGGGGAGCTGTTTTTT. It is translated as CASSYSNLATGELFF.

V and J are TRBV11-2 and TRBJ2-2; perhaps TRBD1 as D (5 bases). The CDR3 is 15 amino acids. V was trimmed by 3 bases and J by 5 bases, leaving 13 bases between them. In germline, CDR1 is SGHAT, CDR2 FQNNGV. The CDR3 sequence: CASSFETARTGELFF. As DNA, the CDR3 is TGTGCCAGCAGCTTCGAGACAGCCCGGACCGGGGAGCTGTTTTTT.

J is TRBJ2-1 and V is TRBV5-1, with 7 bases fitting TRBD1. The CDR3 spans 15 residues. V shed 0 bases, J shed 3 bases, and the junction held 3 bases outside the gene matches. CDR1 and CDR2 from the germline V gene are SGHRS and YFSETQ. The CDR3 bases are TGCGCCAGCAGCTTGGGGGACAGCGGCTACAATGAGCAGTTCTTC. Protein product: CASSLGDSGYNEQFF.

V and J are TRBV7-2 and TRBJ1-1; TRBD1 matches 7 bases. J was trimmed by 4 bases and V by 4 bases; bases with no gene match: 9. CDR1 SGHTA and CDR2 FQGNSA come from the germline V gene. The CDR3 has 15 amino acids. In DNA, the CDR3 is TGTGCCAGCAGCTCCGCCAGGGGGGCGGCCACTGAAGCTTTCTTT. Amino acid sequence: CASSSARGAATEAFF.

The chain couples TRBV6-1 to TRBJ1-5; D is unclear. Germline V gene data show CDR1 as MNHNS and CDR2 as SASEGT. Trimming left V 3 bases short and J 2 bases short, with 11 bases between. The CDR3 totals 15 residues. DNA for the CDR3: TGTGCCAGCAGTGACGTTCCGGTTGGCAATCAGCCCCAGCATTTT. Translating gives CASSDVPVGNQPQHF.

The chain uses TRBV7-8 and TRBJ1-1, with 7 bases that match TRBD1. The length of the CDR3 is 14 residues. Germline assignment: CDR1 SGHVS and CDR2 FQNEAQ. V trimming: 0 bases; J trimming: 5 bases; junction bases outside the gene matches: 3. The DNA of the CDR3 is TGTGCCAGCAGCTTAGCACAGGGGAGGACTGAAGCTTTCTTT. Protein: CASSLAQGRTEAFF.

This chain's CDR3 is CASSQNTNDEQYF. The CDR3, as DNA: TGTGCCAGCAGCCAGAACACAAATGACGAGCAGTACTTC. V is TRBV3-1 (or the pseudogene TRBV3-2) and J is TRBJ2-7; D not certain. The CDR3 length is 13 residues. Germline V gene sequence: CDR1 LGHDT, CDR2 YNNKEL (reference sequence). Trimming removed 3 bases from V and 5 bases from J, with 11 bases in between.

This chain uses TRBV10-3 with TRBJ2-2; TRBD1 matches 9 bases. The CDR3 has 15 amino acids. Germline V CDR1 and CDR2: ENHRY, SYGVKD. J lost 4 bases, V lost 6 bases, and 6 bases had no gene match. CDR3 sequence: CAISGGQGTTGELFF. CDR3 in DNA: TGTGCCATCAGCGGGGGACAGGGTACCACCGGGGAGCTGTTTTTT.